The sequence of this T cell receptor (beta chain) was determined in a study of blood T cell repertoires in COVID-19. Study in general: T cells, B-cell-depleted T cells, or PBMCs provided the cDNA or gDNA that served as material.

Enrolled through a virtual design, the participants were between about 18 and 100 years of age and came from 24 US areas. Researchers sorted participants into cohorts using their self-reported clinical history. Within 2 weeks of study entry, exposed participants had contacted a PCR-confirmed or clinician-diagnosed COVID-19 case. V was clipped by 6 bases and J by 3 bases; unmatched bases: 18. The CDR3 contains 20 residues. The germline V gene encodes CDR1 MDHEN and CDR2 SYDVKM. The repertoire was sequenced with immunoSEQ multiplex PCR; TCRdb's copy has only in-frame clones and lacks some. Of some 320,000 clones in the sample, roughly 86% are singletons; the top ten hold roughly 2.9%.

Sequencing was done on a sample of PBMCs or T cells enriched from blood (not recorded which). This chain uses TRBV28 with TRBJ1-6; 9 positions agree with TRBD1. The TCR sequence derives from a woman aged 45-60 years who had been exposed to COVID-19. This chain's CDR3 is CASSTPPGQGALDYNSPLHF. In nucleotides, the CDR3 is TGTGCCAGCAGCACTCCTCCGGGACAGGGAGCGTTGGACTATAATTCACCCCTCCACTTT. Together with reference TRBV28 and TRBJ1-6, the CDR3 gives the full variable domain: DVKVTQSSRYLVKRTGEKVFLECVQDMDHENMFWYRQDPGLGLRLIYFSYDVKMKEKGDIPEGYSVSREKKERFSLILESASTNQTSMYLCASSTPPGQGALDYNSPLHFGNGTRLTVT.